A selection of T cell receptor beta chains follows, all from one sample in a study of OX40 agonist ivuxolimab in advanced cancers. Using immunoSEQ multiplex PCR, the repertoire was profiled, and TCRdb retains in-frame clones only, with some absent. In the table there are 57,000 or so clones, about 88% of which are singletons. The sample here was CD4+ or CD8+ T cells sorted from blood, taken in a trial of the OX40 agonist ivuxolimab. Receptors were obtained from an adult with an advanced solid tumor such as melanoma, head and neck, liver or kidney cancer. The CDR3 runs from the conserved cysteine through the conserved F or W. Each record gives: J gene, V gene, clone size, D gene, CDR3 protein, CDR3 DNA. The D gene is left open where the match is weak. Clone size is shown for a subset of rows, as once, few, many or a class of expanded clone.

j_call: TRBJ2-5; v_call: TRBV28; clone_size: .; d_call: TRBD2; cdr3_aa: CASPPSGAKSIETQYF; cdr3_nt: TGTGCCAGCCCCCCTAGCGGGGCAAAATCAATTGAGACCCAGTACTTC
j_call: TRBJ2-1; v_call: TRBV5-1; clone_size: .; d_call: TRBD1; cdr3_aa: CASSLPRQGLGNEQFF; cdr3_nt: TGCGCCAGCAGCTTACCCCGACAGGGGCTTGGGAATGAGCAGTTCTTC
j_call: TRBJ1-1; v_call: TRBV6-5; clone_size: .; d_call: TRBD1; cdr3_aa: CASSRGLMNTEAFF; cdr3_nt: TGTGCCAGCAGCAGGGGGCTCATGAACACTGAAGCTTTCTTT
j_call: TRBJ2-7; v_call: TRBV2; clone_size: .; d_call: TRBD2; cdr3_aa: CATQERGLSYEQYF; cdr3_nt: TGTGCCACCCAAGAGCGGGGGCTCTCCTACGAGCAGTACTTC
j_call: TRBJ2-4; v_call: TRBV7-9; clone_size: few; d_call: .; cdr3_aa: CASSLVNGIQYF; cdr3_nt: TGTGCCAGCAGCTTAGTCAACGGCATTCAGTACTTC
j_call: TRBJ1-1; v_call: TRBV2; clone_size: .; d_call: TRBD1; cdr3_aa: CASMYRGGSTEAFF; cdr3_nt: TGTGCCAGCATGTACAGGGGCGGGAGCACTGAAGCTTTCTTT
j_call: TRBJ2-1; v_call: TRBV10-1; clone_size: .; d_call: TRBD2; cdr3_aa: CASSDLAGGYNEQFF; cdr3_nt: TGCGCCAGCAGCGACTTAGCGGGGGGTTACAATGAGCAGTTCTTC
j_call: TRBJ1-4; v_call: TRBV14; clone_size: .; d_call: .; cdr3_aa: CASSHAGLGPNEKLFF; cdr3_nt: TGTGCCAGCAGCCATGCCGGTTTGGGACCGAATGAAAAACTGTTTTTT
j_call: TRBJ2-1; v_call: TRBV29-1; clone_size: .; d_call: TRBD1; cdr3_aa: CSVVGRAGGAGEQFF; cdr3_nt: TGCAGCGTTGTCGGTAGGGCAGGGGGCGCGGGGGAGCAGTTCTTC
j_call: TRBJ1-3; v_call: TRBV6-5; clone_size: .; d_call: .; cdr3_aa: CASSSGHSGNTIYF; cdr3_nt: TGTGCCAGCAGTTCGGGCCACTCTGGAAACACCATATATTTT
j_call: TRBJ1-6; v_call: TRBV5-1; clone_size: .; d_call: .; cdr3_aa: CASSLGDPGPYNSPLHF; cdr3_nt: TGCGCCAGCAGCTTGGGGGACCCGGGACCCTATAATTCACCCCTCCACTTT
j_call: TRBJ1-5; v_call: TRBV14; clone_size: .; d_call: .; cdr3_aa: CASSQDRPGWNQPQHF; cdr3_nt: TGTGCCAGCAGCCAAGATCGACCGGGTTGGAATCAGCCCCAGCATTTT
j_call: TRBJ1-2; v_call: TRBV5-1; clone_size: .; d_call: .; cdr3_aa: CASSKPGVGDYGYTF; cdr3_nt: TGCGCCAGCAGCAAACCAGGGGTTGGGGACTATGGCTACACCTTC